This T cell receptor (beta chain) was identified in a study of response to subunit inactivated influenza vaccine. This clonotype was found once. From the RT-PCR reads, TCRdb called clonotypes with MiXCR, one entry per CDR3 protein. Of about 570,000 distinct CDR3 sequences in the sample, approximately 11% were seen once. These records were also assigned to another study, of T cells expressing NK-cell markers. From that paper: Scientists made TCR beta cDNA using 5'RACE template switching with UMIs. Sorted T-cell subsets CD3+CD56+NKG2C+, CD3+CD56+NKG2C- and CD3+CD56-NKG2C+ were TCR beta-sequenced. Restriction of the sorted population to alpha-beta TCR T cells was achieved in several experiments with an anti-gamma-delta TCR antibody. In a group of about 6 donors, dominant NKG2C+ clonotypes represented roughly 1.0-7.5% of CD8+ T cells. One observes that, in a handful of donors, these clonotypes were also the leading ones within the CD3+CD56-NKG2C+ fraction.

The origin of this receptor is a man in his fifties who received an inactivated influenza vaccine. This sample comprised PBMCs from blood, obtained on the day of vaccination.

The CDR3 nucleotides read TGTGCCAGCAGCTTAGGGGGACACCCGGGACTATTCGAGCAGTACTTC. It specifies CASSLGGHPGLFEQYF. J is TRBJ2-7 and V is TRBV7-9; a weak D match, TRBD2 (7 bases). V lost 1 base and J 6 bases, leaving 19 bases between the germline ends. The CDR3 length is 16 residues. Germline V CDR1 and CDR2: SEHNR, FQNEAQ (reference sequence).